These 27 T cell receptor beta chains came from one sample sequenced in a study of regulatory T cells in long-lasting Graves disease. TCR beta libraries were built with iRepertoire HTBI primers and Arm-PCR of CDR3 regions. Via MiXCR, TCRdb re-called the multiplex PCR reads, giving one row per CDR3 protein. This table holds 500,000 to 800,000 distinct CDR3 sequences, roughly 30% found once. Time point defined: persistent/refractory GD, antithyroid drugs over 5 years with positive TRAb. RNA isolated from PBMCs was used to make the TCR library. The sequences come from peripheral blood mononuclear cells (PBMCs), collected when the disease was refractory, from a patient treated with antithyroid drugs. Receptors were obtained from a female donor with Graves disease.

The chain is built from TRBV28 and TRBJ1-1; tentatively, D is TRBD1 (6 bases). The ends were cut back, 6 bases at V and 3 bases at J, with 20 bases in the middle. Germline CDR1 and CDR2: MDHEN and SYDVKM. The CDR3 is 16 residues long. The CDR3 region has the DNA TGTGCCAGCAGCCCCTGGGGGGCTCGGTTGGACACTGAAGCTTTCTTT. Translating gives CASSPWGARLDTEAFF. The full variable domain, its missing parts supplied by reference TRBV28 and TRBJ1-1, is DVKVTQSSRYLVKRTGEKVFLECVQDMDHENMFWYRQDPGLGLRLIYFSYDVKMKEKGDIPEGYSVSREKKERFSLILESASTNQTSMYLCASSPWGARLDTEAFFGQGTRLTVV.

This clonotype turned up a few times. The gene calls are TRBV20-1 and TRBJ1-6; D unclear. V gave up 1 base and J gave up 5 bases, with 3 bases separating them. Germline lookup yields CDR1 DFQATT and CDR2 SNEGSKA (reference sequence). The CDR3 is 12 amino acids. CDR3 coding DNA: TGCAGTGCTAGAGGACATAATTCACCCCTCCACTTT. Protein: CSARGHNSPLHF.

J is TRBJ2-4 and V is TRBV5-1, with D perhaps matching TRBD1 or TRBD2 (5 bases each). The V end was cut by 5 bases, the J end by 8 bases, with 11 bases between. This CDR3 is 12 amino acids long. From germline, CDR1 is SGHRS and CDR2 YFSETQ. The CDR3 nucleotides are TGCGCCAGCAGGCAGGTGGGGGACATTCAGTACTTC. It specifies CASRQVGDIQYF.

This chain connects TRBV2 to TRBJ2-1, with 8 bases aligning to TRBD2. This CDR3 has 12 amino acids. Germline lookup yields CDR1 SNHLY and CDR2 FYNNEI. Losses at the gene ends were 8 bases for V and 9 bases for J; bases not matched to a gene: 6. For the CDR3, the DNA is TGTGCCAGCGGGGGTAGCGGGACTGAGCAGTTCTTC. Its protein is CASGGSGTEQFF.

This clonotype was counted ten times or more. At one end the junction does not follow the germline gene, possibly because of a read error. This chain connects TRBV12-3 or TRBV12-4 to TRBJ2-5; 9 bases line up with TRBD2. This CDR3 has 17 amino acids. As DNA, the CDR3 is TGTGCCAGCAGTTTAGATCGGGCTAGCGGGGTTCAAGGGACCCAGTACTTC. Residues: CASSLDRASGVQGTQYF.

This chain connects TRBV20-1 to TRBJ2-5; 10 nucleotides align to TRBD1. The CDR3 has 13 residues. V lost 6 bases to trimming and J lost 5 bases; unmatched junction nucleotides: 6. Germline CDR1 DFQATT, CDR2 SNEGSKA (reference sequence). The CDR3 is CSAGDRGLETQYF. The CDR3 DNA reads TGCAGTGCCGGGGACAGGGGATTGGAGACCCAGTACTTC.

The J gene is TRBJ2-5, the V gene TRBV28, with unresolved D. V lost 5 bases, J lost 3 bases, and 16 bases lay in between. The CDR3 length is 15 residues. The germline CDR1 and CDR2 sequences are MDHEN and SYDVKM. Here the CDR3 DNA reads TGTGCCAGCAGTGGCCAGGCACTCAAAGAAGAGACCCAGTACTTC. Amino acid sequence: CASSGQALKEETQYF.

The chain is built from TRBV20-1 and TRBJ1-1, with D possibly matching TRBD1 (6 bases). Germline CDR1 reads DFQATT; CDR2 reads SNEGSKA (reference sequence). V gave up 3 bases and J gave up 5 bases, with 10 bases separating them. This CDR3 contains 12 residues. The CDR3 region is CSASWTETEAFF. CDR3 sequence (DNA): TGCAGTGCTAGCTGGACAGAAACTGAAGCTTTCTTT.

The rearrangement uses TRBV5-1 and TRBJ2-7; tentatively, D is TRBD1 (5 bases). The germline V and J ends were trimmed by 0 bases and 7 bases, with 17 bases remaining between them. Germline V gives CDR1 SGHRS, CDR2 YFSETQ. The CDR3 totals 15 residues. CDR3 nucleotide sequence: TGCGCCAGCAGCTTGGAAGGGGCGTCCCTGGGGGAGCAGTACTTC. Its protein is CASSLEGASLGEQYF. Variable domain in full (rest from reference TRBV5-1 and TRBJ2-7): KAGVTQTPRYLIKTRGQQVTLSCSPISGHRSVSWYQQTPGQGLQFLFEYFSETQRNKGNFPGRFSGRQFSNSRSEMNVSTLELGDSALYLCASSLEGASLGEQYFGPGTRLTVT.

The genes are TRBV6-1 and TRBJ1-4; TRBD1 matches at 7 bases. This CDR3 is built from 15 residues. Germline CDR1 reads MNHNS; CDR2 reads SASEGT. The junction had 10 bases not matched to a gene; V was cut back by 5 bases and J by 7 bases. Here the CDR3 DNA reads TGTGCCAGCAGTCCGGCGAGGGGGCTGGTTGAAAAACTGTTTTTT. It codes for CASSPARGLVEKLFF.

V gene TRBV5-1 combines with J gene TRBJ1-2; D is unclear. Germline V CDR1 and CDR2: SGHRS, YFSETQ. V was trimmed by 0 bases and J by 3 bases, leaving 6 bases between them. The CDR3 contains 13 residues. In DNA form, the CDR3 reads TGCGCCAGCAGCTTGGCATTAGACTATGGCTACACCTTC. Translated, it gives CASSLALDYGYTF. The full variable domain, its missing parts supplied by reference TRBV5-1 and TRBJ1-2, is KAGVTQTPRYLIKTRGQQVTLSCSPISGHRSVSWYQQTPGQGLQFLFEYFSETQRNKGNFPGRFSGRQFSNSRSEMNVSTLELGDSALYLCASSLALDYGYTFGSGTRLTVV.

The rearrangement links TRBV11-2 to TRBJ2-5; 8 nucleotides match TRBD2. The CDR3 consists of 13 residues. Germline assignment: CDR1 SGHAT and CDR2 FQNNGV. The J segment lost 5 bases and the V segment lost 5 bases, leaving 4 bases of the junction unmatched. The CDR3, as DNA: TGTGCCAGCAGCCGTAGCGGGGCGGAGACCCAGTACTTC. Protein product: CASSRSGAETQYF.

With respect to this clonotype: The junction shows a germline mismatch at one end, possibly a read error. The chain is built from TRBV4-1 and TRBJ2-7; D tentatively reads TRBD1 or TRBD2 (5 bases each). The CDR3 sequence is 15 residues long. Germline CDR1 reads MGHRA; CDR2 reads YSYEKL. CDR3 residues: CASSVSGTDTYEQYF. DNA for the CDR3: TGTGCCAGCAGCGTGTCGGGGACGGACACCTACGAGCAGTACTTC.

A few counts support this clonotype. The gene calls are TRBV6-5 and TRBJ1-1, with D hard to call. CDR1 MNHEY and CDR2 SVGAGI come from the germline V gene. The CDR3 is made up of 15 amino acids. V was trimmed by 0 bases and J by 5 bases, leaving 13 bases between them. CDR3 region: CASSYSSLANTEAFF. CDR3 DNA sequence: TGTGCCAGCAGTTACTCTTCCTTAGCCAATACTGAAGCTTTCTTT.

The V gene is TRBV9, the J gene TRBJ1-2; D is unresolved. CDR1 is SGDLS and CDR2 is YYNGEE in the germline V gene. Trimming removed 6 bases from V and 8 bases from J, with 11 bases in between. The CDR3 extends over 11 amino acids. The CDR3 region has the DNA TGTGCCAGCACCAACTTATTCGGCTACACCTTC. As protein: CASTNLFGYTF.

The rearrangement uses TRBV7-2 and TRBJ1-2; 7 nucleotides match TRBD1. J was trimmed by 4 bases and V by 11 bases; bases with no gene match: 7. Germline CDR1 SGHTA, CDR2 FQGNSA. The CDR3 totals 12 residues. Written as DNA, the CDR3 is TGTGCCGAATACGGGACAGCCTATGGCTACACCTTC. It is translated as CAEYGTAYGYTF.

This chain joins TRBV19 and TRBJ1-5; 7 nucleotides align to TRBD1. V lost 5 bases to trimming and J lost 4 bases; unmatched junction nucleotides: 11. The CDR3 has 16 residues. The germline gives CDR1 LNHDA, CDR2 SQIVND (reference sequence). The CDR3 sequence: CASSVIGTATNQPQHF. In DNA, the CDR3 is TGTGCCAGTAGTGTCATTGGGACAGCGACGAATCAGCCCCAGCATTTT.

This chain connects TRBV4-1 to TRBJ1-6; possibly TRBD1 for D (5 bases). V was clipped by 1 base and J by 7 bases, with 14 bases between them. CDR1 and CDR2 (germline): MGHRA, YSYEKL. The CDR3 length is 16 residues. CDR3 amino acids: CASSQVRGGRNSPLHF. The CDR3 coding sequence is TGCGCCAGCAGCCAAGTGCGGGGGGGAAGGAATTCACCCCTCCACTTT.

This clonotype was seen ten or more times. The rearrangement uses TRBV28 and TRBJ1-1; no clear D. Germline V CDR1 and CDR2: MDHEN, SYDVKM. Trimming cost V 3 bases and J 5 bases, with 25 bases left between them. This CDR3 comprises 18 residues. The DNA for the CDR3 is TGTGCCAGCAGTTTCCCCTCAGCTACCGGGATTTTCAGGACTGAAGCTTTCTTT. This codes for CASSFPSATGIFRTEAFF. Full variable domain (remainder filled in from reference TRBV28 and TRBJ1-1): DVKVTQSSRYLVKRTGEKVFLECVQDMDHENMFWYRQDPGLGLRLIYFSYDVKMKEKGDIPEGYSVSREKKERFSLILESASTNQTSMYLCASSFPSATGIFRTEAFFGQGTRLTVV.

The CDR3 is CSVSILSSYEQYF. CDR3 DNA: TGCAGCGTCAGCATCCTCAGCTCCTACGAGCAGTACTTC. The chain links TRBV29-1 to TRBJ2-7, with D unclear. This CDR3 contains 13 residues. CDR1 and CDR2 (germline): SQVTM, ANQGSEA. Trimming left V 6 bases short and J 0 bases short, with 12 bases between.

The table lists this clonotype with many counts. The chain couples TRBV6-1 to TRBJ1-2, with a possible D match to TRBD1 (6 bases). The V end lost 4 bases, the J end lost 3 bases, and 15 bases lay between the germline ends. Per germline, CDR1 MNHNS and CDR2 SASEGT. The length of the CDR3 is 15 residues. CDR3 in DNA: TGTGCCAGCAGTGCCTCCCGGACAGCACACTATGGCTACACCTTC. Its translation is CASSASRTAHYGYTF.

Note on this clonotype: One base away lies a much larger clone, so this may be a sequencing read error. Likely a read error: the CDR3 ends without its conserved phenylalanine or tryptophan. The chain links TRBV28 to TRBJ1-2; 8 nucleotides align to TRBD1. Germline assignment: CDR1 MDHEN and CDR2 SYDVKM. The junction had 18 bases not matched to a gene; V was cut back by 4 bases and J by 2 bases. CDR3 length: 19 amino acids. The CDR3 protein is CASSSSDRVLPVRNYGYTL. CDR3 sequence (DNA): TGTGCCAGCAGTTCCTCGGACAGGGTACTTCCAGTAAGAAACTATGGCTACACCCTC.

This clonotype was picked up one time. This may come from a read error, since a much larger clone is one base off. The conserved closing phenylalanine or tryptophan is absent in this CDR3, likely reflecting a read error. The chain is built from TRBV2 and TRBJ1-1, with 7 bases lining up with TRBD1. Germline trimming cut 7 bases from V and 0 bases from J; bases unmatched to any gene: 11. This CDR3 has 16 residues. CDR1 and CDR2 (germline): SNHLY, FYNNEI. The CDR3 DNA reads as TGTGCCAGCACTGGGACAGCCTCGAGAGTGAACACTGAAGCTTTCTCT. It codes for CASTGTASRVNTEAFS.

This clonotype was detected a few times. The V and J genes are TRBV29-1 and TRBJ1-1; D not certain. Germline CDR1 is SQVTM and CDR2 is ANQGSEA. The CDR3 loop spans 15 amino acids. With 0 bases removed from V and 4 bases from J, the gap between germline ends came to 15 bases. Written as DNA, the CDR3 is TGCAGCGTTGAAGACGTTCGTCCATCGGGCACTGAAGCTTTCTTT. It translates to CSVEDVRPSGTEAFF.

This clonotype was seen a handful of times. The CDR3 sequence: CASSYSNFRGYTF. In DNA form, the CDR3 reads TGTGCCAGCAGTTACTCGAATTTTAGGGGCTACACCTTC. The V call is TRBV6-2 or TRBV6-3, the J call TRBJ1-2, with D unresolved. Per germline, CDR1 MNHEY and CDR2 SVGEGT. V lost 0 bases and J lost 8, with 10 bases in between. The CDR3 covers 13 residues.

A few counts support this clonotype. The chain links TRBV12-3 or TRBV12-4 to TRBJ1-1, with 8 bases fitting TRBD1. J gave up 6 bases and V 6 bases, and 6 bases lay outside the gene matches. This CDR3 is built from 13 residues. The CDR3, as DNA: TGTGCCAGCAGAACAGGGGGTTTCGCTGAAGCTTTCTTT. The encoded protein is CASRTGGFAEAFF.

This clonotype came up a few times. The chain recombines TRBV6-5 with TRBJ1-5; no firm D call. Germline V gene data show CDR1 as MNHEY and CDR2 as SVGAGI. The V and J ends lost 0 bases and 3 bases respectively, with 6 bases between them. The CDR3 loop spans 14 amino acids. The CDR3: CASSYSIYNQPQHF. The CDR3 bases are TGTGCCAGCAGTTACTCAATCTACAATCAGCCCCAGCATTTT.